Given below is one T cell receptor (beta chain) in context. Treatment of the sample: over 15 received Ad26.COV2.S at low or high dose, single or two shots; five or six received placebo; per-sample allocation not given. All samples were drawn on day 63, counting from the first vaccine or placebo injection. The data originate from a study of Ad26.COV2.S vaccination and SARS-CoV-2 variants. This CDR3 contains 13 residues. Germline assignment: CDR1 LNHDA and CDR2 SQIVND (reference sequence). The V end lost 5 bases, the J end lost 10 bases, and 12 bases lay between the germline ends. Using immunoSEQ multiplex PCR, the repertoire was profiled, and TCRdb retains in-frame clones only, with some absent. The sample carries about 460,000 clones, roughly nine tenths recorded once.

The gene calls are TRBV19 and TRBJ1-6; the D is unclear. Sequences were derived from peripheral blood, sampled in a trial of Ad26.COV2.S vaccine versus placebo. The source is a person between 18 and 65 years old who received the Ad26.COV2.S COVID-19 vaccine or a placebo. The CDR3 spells CASSSGLWSPLHF. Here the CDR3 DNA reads TGTGCCAGTAGTTCTGGGTTGTGGTCACCCCTCCACTTT.